A selection of T cell receptor beta chains follows, all from one sample in a study of blood T cell repertoires in COVID-19. Measured with immunoSEQ multiplex PCR; TCRdb has only the in-frame clones, and not every one. The sample lists about 320,000 clones; 89% were seen once. Sample: PBMCs or T cells enriched from blood (not recorded which). These receptors were collected from a man in his 60s who had recovered from COVID-19. Each CDR3 is given with its conserved first and last residue. Fields, in order: CDR3 length, J gene, V gene, D gene, clone size, CDR3 protein, CDR3 DNA. A D gene is named only where the DNA matches it firmly. The size field is filled for only some rows; it gives once, few, many or a size class.

cdr3_length: 14
j_call: TRBJ2-1
v_call: TRBV5-8
d_call: TRBD2
clone_size: NA
cdr3_aa: CASSFIGGNGEQFF
cdr3_nt: TGTGCCAGCAGCTTTATCGGGGGGAACGGTGAGCAGTTCTTC

cdr3_length: 16
j_call: TRBJ1-1
v_call: TRBV9
d_call: NA
clone_size: NA
cdr3_aa: CASSVETDRMNTEAFF
cdr3_nt: TGTGCCAGCAGCGTAGAGACAGACAGGATGAACACTGAAGCTTTCTTT

cdr3_length: 14
j_call: TRBJ2-3
v_call: TRBV18
d_call: TRBD1
clone_size: NA
cdr3_aa: CASSPTGQGDTQYF
cdr3_nt: TGTGCCAGCTCACCAACAGGACAGGGGGATACGCAGTATTTT

cdr3_length: 15
j_call: TRBJ2-5
v_call: TRBV2
d_call: TRBD2
clone_size: NA
cdr3_aa: CASRGGLAGAETQYF
cdr3_nt: TGTGCCAGCAGGGGGGGACTAGCGGGAGCAGAGACCCAGTACTTC

cdr3_length: 14
j_call: TRBJ2-2
v_call: TRBV11-3
d_call: TRBD2
clone_size: few
cdr3_aa: CASSFGGSTGELFF
cdr3_nt: TGTGCCAGCAGCTTCGGGGGGTCCACCGGGGAGCTGTTTTTT

cdr3_length: 15
j_call: TRBJ1-2
v_call: TRBV28
d_call: NA
clone_size: NA
cdr3_aa: CASSRTPGTYYGYTF
cdr3_nt: TGTGCCAGCAGTCGTACCCCGGGAACCTACTATGGCTACACCTTC

cdr3_length: 11
j_call: TRBJ2-1
v_call: TRBV5-6
d_call: NA
clone_size: NA
cdr3_aa: CASSLERKQFF
cdr3_nt: TGTGCCAGCAGCTTGGAGCGGAAGCAGTTCTTC

cdr3_length: 16
j_call: TRBJ2-1
v_call: TRBV11-2
d_call: NA
clone_size: NA
cdr3_aa: CASSPGGSGSYNEQFF
cdr3_nt: TGTGCCAGCAGCCCTGGCGGTAGCGGCTCCTACAATGAGCAGTTCTTC

cdr3_length: 13
j_call: TRBJ1-4
v_call: TRBV29-1
d_call: TRBD1
clone_size: NA
cdr3_aa: CSVEDNRGAKLFF
cdr3_nt: TGCAGCGTTGAAGATAACAGGGGGGCAAAACTGTTTTTT

cdr3_length: 15
j_call: TRBJ2-7
v_call: TRBV5-6
d_call: NA
clone_size: NA
cdr3_aa: CASSLFRTITYEQYF
cdr3_nt: TGTGCCAGCAGCTTGTTCCGGACAATAACCTACGAGCAGTACTTC

cdr3_length: 15
j_call: TRBJ2-3
v_call: TRBV9
d_call: TRBD2
clone_size: NA
cdr3_aa: CASSQLAAHTDTQYF
cdr3_nt: TGTGCCAGCAGCCAACTAGCGGCACACACAGATACGCAGTATTTT

cdr3_length: 17
j_call: TRBJ2-1
v_call: TRBV27
d_call: TRBD1
clone_size: NA
cdr3_aa: CASSLLWDRGSYNEQFF
cdr3_nt: TGTGCCAGCAGTTTACTCTGGGACAGGGGATCCTACAATGAGCAGTTCTTC

cdr3_length: 15
j_call: TRBJ1-4
v_call: TRBV28
d_call: NA
clone_size: NA
cdr3_aa: CASSTIFRGDEKLFF
cdr3_nt: TGTGCCAGCAGTACGATATTCAGGGGTGATGAAAAACTGTTTTTT

cdr3_length: 15
j_call: TRBJ2-2
v_call: TRBV6-5
d_call: NA
clone_size: NA
cdr3_aa: CASSRTGIGTGELFF
cdr3_nt: TGTGCCAGCAGCCGTACGGGGATCGGCACCGGGGAGCTGTTTTTT

cdr3_length: 15
j_call: TRBJ2-5
v_call: TRBV2
d_call: TRBD1
clone_size: NA
cdr3_aa: CASRRQGRKQETQYF
cdr3_nt: TGTGCCAGCAGACGACAGGGAAGGAAACAAGAGACCCAGTACTTC

cdr3_length: 16
j_call: TRBJ2-6
v_call: TRBV2
d_call: TRBD1
clone_size: once
cdr3_aa: CASGEQGAAGANVLTF
cdr3_nt: TGTGCCAGTGGGGAACAGGGGGCGGCTGGGGCCAACGTCCTGACTTTC

cdr3_length: 16
j_call: TRBJ2-5
v_call: TRBV11-1
d_call: TRBD1
clone_size: NA
cdr3_aa: CASSKRTGGHQETQYF
cdr3_nt: TGTGCCAGCAGCAAGAGGACAGGGGGCCACCAAGAGACCCAGTACTTC

cdr3_length: 15
j_call: TRBJ2-7
v_call: TRBV6-5
d_call: TRBD1
clone_size: NA
cdr3_aa: CASSYSRQGYLGQYF
cdr3_nt: TGTGCCAGCAGTTACTCCAGACAGGGATACCTCGGGCAGTACTTC

cdr3_length: 11
j_call: TRBJ1-2
v_call: TRBV5-1
d_call: TRBD1
clone_size: NA
cdr3_aa: CASSSDRVLTF
cdr3_nt: TGCGCCAGCAGCTCGGACAGGGTTCTCACCTTC